The 30 T cell receptor beta chains reported below all come from one sample, sequenced in a study of beta chain features in type 1 diabetes. Sequencing targeted expressed TCRB transcripts, as all isolated RNA had been reverse transcribed. Assay: immunoSEQ multiplex PCR; the TCRdb copy retains only in-frame clones and omits some. The sample lists fewer than 350,000 clones; roughly 21% were seen once. Specimen: naive CD4+ T cells from blood. The source of these receptors is a woman aged 18-29 years in good health.

The J gene is TRBJ1-1, the V gene TRBV18, with 8 bases that match TRBD1. The CDR3 extends over 15 amino acids. The V segment lost 2 bases and the J segment 11 bases; nucleotides outside the gene matches: 13. Germline assignment: CDR1 KGHSH and CDR2 LQKENI. The CDR3 bases are TGTGCCAGCTCACCAGGACAGGGAGGTTTGGTGGAGGCTTTCTTT. Residues: CASSPGQGGLVEAFF.

As regards this clone: Other DNA sequences from this sample encode an identical CDR3 as well. The V and J genes are TRBV7-2 and TRBJ2-3; D possibly corresponds to TRBD1 (5 bases). There are 13 residues in the CDR3. Trimming took 5 bases from V and 3 from J, leaving 9 bases between them. Germline assignment: CDR1 SGHTA and CDR2 FQGNSA. CDR3 bases: TGTGCCAGCAGCCCGGCAGGGACAGATACGCAGTATTTT. This translates into CASSPAGTDTQYF.

This clone was counted a few times. The chain recombines TRBV30 with TRBJ1-2; D possibly corresponds to TRBD1 (6 bases). The germline V gene has CDR1 GTSNPN and CDR2 SVGIG (reference sequence). The CDR3 has 13 amino acids. V was pared by 7 bases and J by 7 bases, with 19 bases between. CDR3 sequence: CASSKQGRGGYTF. The CDR3 DNA reads TGTGCCTCTTCTAAACAGGGACGAGGTGGCTACACCTTC.

The V gene is TRBV2, the J gene TRBJ2-7, with 9 bases fitting TRBD1. This CDR3 has 13 residues. With 5 bases clipped from V and 5 bases from J, the junction kept 4 bases outside the gene matches. The germline gives CDR1 SNHLY, CDR2 FYNNEI. The DNA of the CDR3 is TGTGCCAGCAGTAGGGACAGGGTCCACGAGCAGTACTTC. Its protein product is CASSRDRVHEQYF.

The chain joins TRBV7-8 to TRBJ1-1, with D uncertain. Germline V gene lookup returns CDR1 SGHVS and CDR2 FQNEAQ. V was cut by 6 bases and J by 4 bases, with 15 bases left in between. The CDR3 consists of 14 residues. CDR3 coding DNA: TGTGCCAGCAGGCAAAGAGCCCCGCGCACTGAAGCTTTCTTT. Its translation: CASRQRAPRTEAFF.

This clone was detected only a few times. The V gene is TRBV13, the J gene TRBJ2-3; D is perhaps TRBD2 (6 bases). Germline CDR1 reads PRHDT; CDR2 reads FYEKMQ (reference sequence). Between the trimmed V and J ends, which lost 8 bases and 4 bases, there was a span of 13 bases. The CDR3 covers 13 residues. Here the CDR3 reads CASGGGGPDTQYF. The DNA for the CDR3 is TGTGCCAGCGGGGGAGGAGGCCCAGATACGCAGTATTTT.

The genes are TRBV4-2 and TRBJ2-7; 8 bases are shared with TRBD1. Germline values: CDR1 LGHNA, CDR2 YNFKEQ. The CDR3 spans 14 residues. J lost 3 bases, V lost 1 base, and 2 bases had no gene match. The CDR3 DNA follows: TGTGCCAGCAGCCAAGCCACAGGGGGCTACGAGCAGTACTTC. Translating it yields CASSQATGGYEQYF.

This clone was observed many times. The genes are TRBV23-1 and TRBJ2-6; TRBD1 matches 7 bases. TRBV23-1 is placed among ORFs of uncertain function. This CDR3 spans 19 amino acids. Losses at the gene ends were 3 bases for V and 0 bases for J; bases not matched to a gene: 11. In DNA form, the CDR3 reads TGCGCCAGCAGTCAGTGGACGGGACAGCGTAGCTCTGGGGCCAACGTCCTGACTTTC. Protein product: CASSQWTGQRSSGANVLTF.

This clone was found a few times. This CDR3 is CASSKARDRVGETQYF. The CDR3 nucleotides are TGTGCCAGCAGCAAAGCGAGGGACAGGGTGGGTGAGACCCAGTACTTC. The rearrangement links TRBV21-1 to TRBJ2-5; the D call TRBD1 from the table was never checked on the DNA. TRBV21-1 is labeled a pseudogene. This CDR3 spans 16 amino acids.

This clone was recorded a few times. The gene calls are TRBV7-8 and TRBJ1-2; D is unclear. The V end was cut by 1 base, the J end by 4 bases, with 7 bases between. This CDR3 region has 13 residues. The V gene's germline CDR1 is SGHVS and CDR2 FQNEAQ. In nucleotides, the CDR3 is TGTGCCAGCAGCTTAGAATATTCCTATGGCTACACCTTC. Protein: CASSLEYSYGYTF. The entire variable domain, with the rest obtained from reference TRBV7-8 and TRBJ1-2, is as follows: GAGVSQSPRYKVAKRGQDVALRCDPISGHVSLFWYQQALGQGPEFLTYFQNEAQLDKSGLPSDRFFAERPEGSVSTLKIQRTQQEDSAVYLCASSLEYSYGYTFGSGTRLTVV.

The V gene is TRBV11-1, the J gene TRBJ2-3, with 7 bases aligning to TRBD1. J gave up 2 bases and V 1 base, and 6 bases lay outside the gene matches. CDR3 length: 16 residues. Germline V gene data show CDR1 as SGHAT and CDR2 as FQDESV (reference sequence). CDR3 amino acids: CASSLDRQGHTDTQYF. As DNA, the CDR3 is TGTGCCAGCAGCTTAGATCGACAGGGCCACACAGATACGCAGTATTTT.

The CDR3 region has the DNA TGTGCCAGTTCGACAGGGTGGAATCAGCCCCAGCATTTT. This sequence encodes CASSTGWNQPQHF. The genes are TRBV19 and TRBJ1-5; 7 bases line up with TRBD1. V trimming: 8 bases; J trimming: 4 bases; junction bases outside the gene matches: 5. CDR1 is LNHDA and CDR2 is SQIVND in the germline V gene (reference sequence). CDR3 length: 13 residues.

The J gene is TRBJ2-5, the V gene TRBV5-1, with D perhaps matching TRBD2 (6 bases). In germline, CDR1 is SGHRS, CDR2 YFSETQ. The CDR3 sequence is 13 residues long. Trimming took off 4 bases at V and 4 bases at J, with 11 bases between the two ends. The chain's CDR3 is CASSLGTLETQYF. In nucleotides, the CDR3 is TGCGCCAGCAGCCTCGGGACTTTAGAGACCCAGTACTTC.

This clone was seen more than once but under ten times. The genes are TRBV30 and TRBJ1-3, with D uncertain. This CDR3 has 13 amino acids. Trimming removed 0 bases at V and 0 bases at J, with 3 bases between. Per the germline V gene, CDR1 is GTSNPN and CDR2 is SVGIG (reference sequence). The CDR3 spells CAWSVSSGNTIYF. CDR3 nucleotide sequence: TGTGCCTGGAGTGTCAGCTCTGGAAACACCATATATTTT.

In this sample, this clone turned up once. The chain uses TRBV11-3 and TRBJ2-1; D is perhaps TRBD2 (6 bases). Germline loops: CDR1 SGHNT, CDR2 YENEEA. V was clipped by 4 bases and J by 4 bases, with 8 bases between them. The CDR3 loop spans 13 amino acids. The CDR3 DNA reads as TGTGCCAGCAGCTCGGGACTGTACAATGAGCAGTTCTTC. The encoded protein is CASSSGLYNEQFF. The whole variable domain, filled in from reference TRBV11-3 and TRBJ2-1, reads EAGVVQSPRYKIIEKKQPVAFWCNPISGHNTLYWYLQNLGQGPELLIRYENEEAVDDSQLPKDRFSAERLKGVDSTLKIQPAELGDSAVYLCASSSGLYNEQFFGPGTRLTVL.

Only a few counts were recorded for this clone. The DNA for the CDR3 is TGCGCCAGCAGCTCCTTAGCGGGAGGTAGCACAGATACGCAGTATTTT. It yields the protein CASSSLAGGSTDTQYF. The chain recombines TRBV5-1 with TRBJ2-3, with TRBD2 matching over 10 bases. The germline V gene encodes CDR1 SGHRS and CDR2 YFSETQ. Germline trimming cut 3 bases from V and 0 bases from J; bases unmatched to any gene: 4. The CDR3 length is 16 residues.

The CDR3 loop reads CASSVTGGYEQYF. The DNA for the CDR3 is TGCGCCAGCAGCGTGACAGGGGGCTACGAGCAGTACTTC. The chain carries TRBV5-1 and TRBJ2-5; TRBD1 matches 9 bases. The last part of the DNA fits TRBJ2-7 better; the J call may be wrong. Looked up from germline, CDR1 is SGHRS and CDR2 is YFSETQ. The CDR3 is 13 amino acids.

The genes are TRBV2 and TRBJ1-5; D might be TRBD1 (6 bases). Germline V lookup: CDR1 SNHLY, CDR2 FYNNEI. Between the trimmed V and J ends, which lost 7 bases and 6 bases, there was a span of 16 bases. CDR3 length equals 14 residues. The CDR3 is CASIGTMSGQPQHF. The CDR3 bases are TGTGCCAGCATAGGGACAATGAGCGGTCAGCCCCAGCATTTT.

This clone was seen more than once but under ten times. The gene calls are TRBV20-1 and TRBJ1-1, with D unresolved. The CDR3 totals 11 residues. Germline CDR1 is DFQATT and CDR2 is SNEGSKA (reference sequence). Trimming pared 3 bases from V and 3 bases from J, leaving 5 bases between. This CDR3 reads CSAREDTEAFF. Here the CDR3 DNA reads TGCAGTGCTAGGGAGGACACTGAAGCTTTCTTT.

V and J are TRBV2 and TRBJ2-7, with 8 positions matching TRBD2. This CDR3 contains 13 residues. V lost 3 bases and J lost 3; bases outside the gene matches: 1. The V gene's germline CDR1 is SNHLY and CDR2 FYNNEI. The chain's CDR3 is CASSDTSGYEQYF. The CDR3 region has the DNA TGTGCCAGCAGTGATACTAGCGGCTACGAGCAGTACTTC.

This clone was picked up a small number of times. The chain combines TRBV15 with TRBJ2-7; a possible D gene is TRBD1 (7 bases). The germline gives CDR1 LNHNV, CDR2 YYDKDF (reference sequence). The CDR3 extends over 14 amino acids. The V end was cut by 1 base, the J end by 4 bases, with 11 bases between. CDR3 sequence reads: CATSRARGEYEQYF. As DNA, the CDR3 is TGTGCCACCAGCAGAGCCAGGGGGGAGTACGAGCAGTACTTC.

This chain connects TRBV5-6 to TRBJ1-4; tentatively, D is TRBD1 (6 bases). V was cut by 1 base and J by 4 bases, with 17 bases left in between. CDR1 and CDR2 (germline): SGHDT, YYEEEE. CDR3 length: 17 amino acids. Written as DNA, the CDR3 is TGTGCCAGCAGCTTGTTTCAGGGGCACGGTGGTAATGAAAAACTGTTTTTT. It specifies CASSLFQGHGGNEKLFF.

The CDR3: CASGLRGTEAFF. The CDR3 DNA reads TGTGCTAGTGGTTTGAGAGGCACTGAAGCTTTCTTT. V usage is TRBV12-5 and J usage is TRBJ1-1; D not resolved. CDR3 size: 12 residues. The germline CDR1 and CDR2 sequences are LGHNT and FRNRAP. Trimming pared 2 bases from V and 4 bases from J, leaving 5 bases between.

V gene TRBV15 combines with J gene TRBJ1-5; D may be TRBD1 (5 bases). V lost 1 base, J lost 5 bases, and 9 bases lay in between. The CDR3 totals 14 residues. Per the germline V gene, CDR1 is LNHNV and CDR2 is YYDKDF (reference sequence). The DNA of the CDR3 is TGTGCCACCAGCAGAGTTGACAGAGATCAGCCCCAGCATTTT. This gives the protein CATSRVDRDQPQHF. Together with reference TRBV15 and TRBJ1-5, the CDR3 gives the full variable domain: DAMVIQNPRYQVTQFGKPVTLSCSQTLNHNVMYWYQQKSSQAPKLLFHYYDKDFNNEADTPDNFQSRRPNTSFCFLDIRSPGLGDTAMYLCATSRVDRDQPQHFGDGTRLSIL.

V usage is TRBV18 and J usage is TRBJ2-7, with 9 bases fitting TRBD1. V gave up 1 base and J gave up 7 bases; unmatched junction bases: 5. Germline V gene sequence: CDR1 KGHSH, CDR2 LQKENI. The CDR3 covers 14 residues. CDR3 sequence (DNA): TGTGCCAGCTCACCACTCGGACAGGGGTTAGAGCAGTACTTC. Residues: CASSPLGQGLEQYF.

The V and J genes are TRBV7-2 and TRBJ2-7; D unclear. The CDR3 sequence is 14 residues long. Germline CDR1 and CDR2: SGHTA and FQGNSA. With 5 bases removed from V and 2 bases from J, the gap between germline ends came to 13 bases. DNA of the CDR3: TGTGCCAGCAGCCACTTTTCCACCACCTACGAGCAGTACTTC. This codes for CASSHFSTTYEQYF.

The sample holds a few counts of this clone. The CDR3 loop is CASSHRVGNQPQHF. The CDR3 DNA reads TGCGCCAGCAGCCACCGGGTAGGCAATCAGCCCCAGCATTTT. The rearrangement joins TRBV4-3 to TRBJ1-5; D remains unclear. The length of the CDR3 is 14 residues. The germline gives CDR1 LGHNA, CDR2 YSLEER. The V end lost 3 bases, the J end lost 2 bases, and 8 bases lay between the germline ends.

This clone was seen more than once but under ten times. This chain connects TRBV5-6 to TRBJ1-5, with D perhaps TRBD1 (5 bases). The CDR3 totals 16 residues. Germline CDR1 and CDR2: SGHDT and YYEEEE. V lost 4 bases and J lost 4, with 18 bases in between. As DNA, the CDR3 is TGTGCCAGCAGCACCCATCCAGGGTCAGTGAATCAGCCCCAGCATTTT. Translated: CASSTHPGSVNQPQHF.

CDR3: CAWNMDSPLHF. DNA for the CDR3: TGTGCCTGGAACATGGATTCACCCCTCCACTTT. This chain uses TRBV30 with TRBJ1-6; D is unclear. V lost 4 bases to trimming and J lost 8 bases, with 6 bases between them. The CDR3 totals 11 residues. CDR1 GTSNPN and CDR2 SVGIG come from the germline V gene (reference sequence).

V usage is TRBV19 and J usage is TRBJ1-1, with 11 bases identical to TRBD1. Germline CDR1 LNHDA, CDR2 SQIVND (reference sequence). The CDR3 length is 16 residues. The V gene end was trimmed by 3 bases and the J gene end by 0 bases; junction bases not matched to a gene: 3. The CDR3: CASSIWTGGMNTEAFF. Here the CDR3 DNA reads TGTGCCAGTAGTATTTGGACAGGGGGCATGAACACTGAAGCTTTCTTT. The complete variable domain, with remaining parts taken from reference TRBV19 and TRBJ1-1, reads DGGITQSPKYLFRKEGQNVTLSCEQNLNHDAMYWYRQDPGQGLRLIYYSQIVNDFQKGDIAEGYSVSREKKESFPLTVTSAQKNPTAFYLCASSIWTGGMNTEAFFGQGTRLTVV.